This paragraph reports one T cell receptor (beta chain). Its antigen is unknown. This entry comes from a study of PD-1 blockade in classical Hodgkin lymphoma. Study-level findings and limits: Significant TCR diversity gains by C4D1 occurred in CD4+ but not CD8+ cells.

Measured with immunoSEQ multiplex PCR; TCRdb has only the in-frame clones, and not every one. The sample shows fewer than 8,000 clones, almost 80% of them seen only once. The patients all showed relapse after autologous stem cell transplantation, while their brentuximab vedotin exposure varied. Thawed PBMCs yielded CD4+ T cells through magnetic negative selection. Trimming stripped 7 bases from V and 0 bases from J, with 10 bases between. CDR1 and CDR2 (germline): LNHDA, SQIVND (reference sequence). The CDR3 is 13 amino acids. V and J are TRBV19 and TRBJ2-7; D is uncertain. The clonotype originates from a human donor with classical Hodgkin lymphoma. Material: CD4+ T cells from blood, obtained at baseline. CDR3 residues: CASKATYSYEQYF. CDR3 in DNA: TGTGCCAGTAAAGCGACATACTCCTACGAGCAGTACTTC.